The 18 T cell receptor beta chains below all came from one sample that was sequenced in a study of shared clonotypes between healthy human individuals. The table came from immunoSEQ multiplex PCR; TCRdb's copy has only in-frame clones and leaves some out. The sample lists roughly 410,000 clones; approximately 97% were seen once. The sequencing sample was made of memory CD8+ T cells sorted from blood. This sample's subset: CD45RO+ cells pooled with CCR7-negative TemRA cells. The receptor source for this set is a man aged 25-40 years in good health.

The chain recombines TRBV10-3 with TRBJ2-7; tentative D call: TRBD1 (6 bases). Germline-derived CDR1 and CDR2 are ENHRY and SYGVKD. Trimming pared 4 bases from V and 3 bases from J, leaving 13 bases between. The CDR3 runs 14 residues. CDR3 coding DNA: TGTGCCATCAGTGGAACAGGGTCAGGCTACGAGCAGTACTTC. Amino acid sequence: CAISGTGSGYEQYF.

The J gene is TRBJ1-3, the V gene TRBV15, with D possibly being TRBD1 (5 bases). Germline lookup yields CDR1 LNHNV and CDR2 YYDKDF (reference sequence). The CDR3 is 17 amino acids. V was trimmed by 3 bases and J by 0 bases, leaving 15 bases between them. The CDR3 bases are TGTGCCACCAGCAGTCGACAGCGACTGTACTCTGGAAACACCATATATTTT. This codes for CATSSRQRLYSGNTIYF.

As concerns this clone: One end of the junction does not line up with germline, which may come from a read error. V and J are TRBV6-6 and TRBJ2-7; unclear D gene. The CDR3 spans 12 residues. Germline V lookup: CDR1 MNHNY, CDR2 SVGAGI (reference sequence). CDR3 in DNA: TGTGCCAGCAGTTACTCGCTCGGGTATCTCGACTTC. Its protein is CASSYSLGYLDF.

This CDR3 reads CASRMTSGYVNEQFF. CDR3 coding DNA: TGTGCCAGCAGGATGACGAGCGGGTACGTCAATGAGCAGTTCTTC. J is TRBJ2-1 and V is TRBV6-1; D is perhaps TRBD2 (6 bases). Looked up from germline, CDR1 is MNHNS and CDR2 is SASEGT. Trimming stripped 6 bases from V and 6 bases from J, with 18 bases between. This CDR3 is 15 amino acids long.

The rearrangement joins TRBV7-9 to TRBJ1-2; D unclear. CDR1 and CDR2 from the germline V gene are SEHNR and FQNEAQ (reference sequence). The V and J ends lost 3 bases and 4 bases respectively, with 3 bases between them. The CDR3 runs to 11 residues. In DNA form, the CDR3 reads TGTGCCAGCAGCTTTCTCTATGGCTACACCTTC. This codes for CASSFLYGYTF.

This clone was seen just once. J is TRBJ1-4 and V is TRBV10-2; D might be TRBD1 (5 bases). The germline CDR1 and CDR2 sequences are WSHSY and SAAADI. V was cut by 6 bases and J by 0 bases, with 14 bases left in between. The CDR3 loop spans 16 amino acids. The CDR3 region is CASSRRQSPTNEKLFF. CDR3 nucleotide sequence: TGCGCCAGCAGCCGCAGACAGAGCCCAACTAATGAAAAACTGTTTTTT.

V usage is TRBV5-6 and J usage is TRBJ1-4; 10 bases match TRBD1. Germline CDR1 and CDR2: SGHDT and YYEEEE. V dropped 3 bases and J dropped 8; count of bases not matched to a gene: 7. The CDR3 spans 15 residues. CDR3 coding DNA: TGTGCCAGCAGCTGGGGGACAGGGGAGAGGGAAAAACTGTTTTTT. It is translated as CASSWGTGEREKLFF.

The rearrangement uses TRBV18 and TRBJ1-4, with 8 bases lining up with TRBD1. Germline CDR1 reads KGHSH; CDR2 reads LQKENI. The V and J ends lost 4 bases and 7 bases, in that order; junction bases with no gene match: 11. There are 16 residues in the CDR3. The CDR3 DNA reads TGTGCCAGCTCACGAGGACAGGGCTCCCTAAGTGAAAAACTGTTTTTT. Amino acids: CASSRGQGSLSEKLFF.

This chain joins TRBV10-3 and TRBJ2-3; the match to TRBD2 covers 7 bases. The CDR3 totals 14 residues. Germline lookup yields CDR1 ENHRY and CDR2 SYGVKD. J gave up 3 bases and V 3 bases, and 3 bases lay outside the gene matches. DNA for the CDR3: TGTGCCATCAGTGAACTAGCGTTAACAGATACGCAGTATTTT. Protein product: CAISELALTDTQYF.

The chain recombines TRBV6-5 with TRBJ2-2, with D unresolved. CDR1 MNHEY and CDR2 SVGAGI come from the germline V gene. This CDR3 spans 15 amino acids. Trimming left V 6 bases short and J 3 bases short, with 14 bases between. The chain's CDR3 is CASRPDTVHTGELFF. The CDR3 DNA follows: TGTGCCAGCAGGCCCGACACGGTCCACACCGGGGAGCTGTTTTTT.

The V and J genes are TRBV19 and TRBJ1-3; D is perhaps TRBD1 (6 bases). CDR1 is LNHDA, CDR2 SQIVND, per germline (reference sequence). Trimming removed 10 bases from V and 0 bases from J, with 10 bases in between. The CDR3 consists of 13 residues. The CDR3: CATRTVSGNTIYF. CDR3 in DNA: TGTGCCACCAGGACAGTCTCTGGAAACACCATATATTTT.

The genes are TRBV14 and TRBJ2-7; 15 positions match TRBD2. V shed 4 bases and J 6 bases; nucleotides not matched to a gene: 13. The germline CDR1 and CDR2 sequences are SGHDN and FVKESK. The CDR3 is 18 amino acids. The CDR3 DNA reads TGTGCCAGCAGCCTCCGGACTAGCGGGAGGGCCAAATTTGCCGAGCAGTACTTC. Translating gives CASSLRTSGRAKFAEQYF.

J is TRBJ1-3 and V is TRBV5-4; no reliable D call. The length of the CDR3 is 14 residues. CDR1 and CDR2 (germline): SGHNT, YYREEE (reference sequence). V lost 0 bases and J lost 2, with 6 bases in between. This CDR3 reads CASSLVGPGNTIYF. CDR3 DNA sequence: TGTGCCAGCAGCTTGGTTGGGCCTGGAAACACCATATATTTT.

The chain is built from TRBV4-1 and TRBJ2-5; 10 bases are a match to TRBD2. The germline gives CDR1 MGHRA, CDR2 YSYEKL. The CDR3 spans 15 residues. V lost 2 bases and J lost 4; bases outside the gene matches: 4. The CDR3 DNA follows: TGCGCCAGCAGCCAATCTCGGACTAGCGGAGAGACCCAGTACTTC. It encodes CASSQSRTSGETQYF.

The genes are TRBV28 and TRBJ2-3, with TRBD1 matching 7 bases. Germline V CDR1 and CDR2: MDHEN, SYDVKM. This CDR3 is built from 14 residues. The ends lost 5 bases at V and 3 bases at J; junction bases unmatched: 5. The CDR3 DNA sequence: TGTGCCAGCAGTCCACAGGGGTGGACAGATACGCAGTATTTT. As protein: CASSPQGWTDTQYF.

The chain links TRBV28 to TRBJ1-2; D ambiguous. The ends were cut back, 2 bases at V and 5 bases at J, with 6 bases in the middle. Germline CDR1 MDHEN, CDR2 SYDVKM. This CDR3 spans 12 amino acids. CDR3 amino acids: CASSLRDYGYTF. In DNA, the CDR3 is TGTGCCAGCAGTTTACGGGATTATGGCTACACCTTC.

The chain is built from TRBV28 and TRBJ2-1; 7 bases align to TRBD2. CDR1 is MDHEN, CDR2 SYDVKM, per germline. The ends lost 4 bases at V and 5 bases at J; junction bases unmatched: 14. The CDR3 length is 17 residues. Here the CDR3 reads CASSSVYGRHPDNEQFF. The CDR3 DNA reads TGTGCCAGCAGTTCTGTGTACGGGAGGCACCCGGACAATGAGCAGTTCTTC.

The CDR3 loop is CASSYEGTGGYEQYF. Written as DNA, the CDR3 is TGTGCCAGCAGTTATGAAGGGACAGGGGGCTACGAGCAGTACTTC. The chain carries TRBV6-6 and TRBJ2-7; 11 nucleotides line up with TRBD1. The CDR3 has 15 amino acids. V lost 3 bases and J lost 3; bases outside the gene matches: 4. Germline CDR1 MNHNY, CDR2 SVGAGI (reference sequence).